The clone carrying this T cell receptor (beta chain) was found a few times. Its target is not known. This entry belongs to a study of T cells after yellow fever vaccination. For the study at large: Low-cell-number fractions underwent preparation using SMART-Seq v4 Ultra Low Input. Findings of the study overall: Post-booster reappearance was seen for most primary-vaccination clones (just over 95% CD4, roughly 86% CD8).

The germline V gene encodes CDR1 MDHEN and CDR2 SYDVKM. The CDR3 has 10 amino acids. V shed 8 bases and J shed 11 bases, with 12 bases lying between them. TCRdb ran MiXCR on the 5' RACE reads and lists one entry per CDR3 protein. Of over 300,000 distinct CDR3 sequences in the sample, more than 3% are singletons; the top ten hold 23%. The sequence came from a man aged 18 to 30 who received the YFV17D yellow fever vaccine. The sample here was PBMCs, taken on the day of the yellow fever booster vaccination. The rearrangement links TRBV28 to TRBJ1-1; the D gene is possibly TRBD1 (5 bases). The CDR3 spells CASVGHGAFF. In nucleotides, the CDR3 is TGTGCCAGCGTGGGGCATGGGGCTTTCTTT.